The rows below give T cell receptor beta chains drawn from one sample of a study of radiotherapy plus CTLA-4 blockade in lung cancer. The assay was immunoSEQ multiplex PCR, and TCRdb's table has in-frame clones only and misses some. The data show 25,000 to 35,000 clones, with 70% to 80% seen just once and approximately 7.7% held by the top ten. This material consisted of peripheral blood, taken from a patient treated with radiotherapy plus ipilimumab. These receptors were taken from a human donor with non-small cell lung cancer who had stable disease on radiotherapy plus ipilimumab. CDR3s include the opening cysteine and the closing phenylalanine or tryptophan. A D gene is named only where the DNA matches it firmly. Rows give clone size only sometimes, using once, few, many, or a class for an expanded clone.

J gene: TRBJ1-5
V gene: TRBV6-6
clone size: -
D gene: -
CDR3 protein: CASSYSSNQPQHF
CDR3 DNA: TGTGCCAGCAGTTACTCAAGCAATCAGCCCCAGCATTTT

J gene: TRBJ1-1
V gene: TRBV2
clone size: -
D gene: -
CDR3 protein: CASSEDAAEAFF
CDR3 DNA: TGTGCCAGCAGTGAAGATGCGGCTGAAGCTTTCTTT

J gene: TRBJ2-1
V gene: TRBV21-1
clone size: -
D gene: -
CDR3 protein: CASELTGTPGLQFF
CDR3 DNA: TGTGCCAGCGAACTGACAGGAACCCCAGGACTTCAGTTCTTC

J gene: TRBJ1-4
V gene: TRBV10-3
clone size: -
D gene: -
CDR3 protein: CAIRERGDNEKLFF
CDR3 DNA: TGTGCCATCAGAGAGAGGGGGGATAATGAAAAACTGTTTTTT

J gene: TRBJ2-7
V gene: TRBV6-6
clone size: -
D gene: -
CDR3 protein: CASSYSGDGSYEQYF
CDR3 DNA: TGTGCCAGCAGTTACTCGGGGGACGGATCCTACGAGCAGTACTTC

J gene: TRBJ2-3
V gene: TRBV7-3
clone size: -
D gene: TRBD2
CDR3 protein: CASSLRLAGGTDTQYF
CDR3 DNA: TGTGCCAGCAGCTTACGACTAGCGGGCGGGACAGATACGCAGTATTTT

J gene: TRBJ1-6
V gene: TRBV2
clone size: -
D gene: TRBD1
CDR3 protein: CASSDRGGSPLHF
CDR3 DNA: TGTGCCAGCAGTGACAGAGGGGGCTCACCCCTCCACTTT

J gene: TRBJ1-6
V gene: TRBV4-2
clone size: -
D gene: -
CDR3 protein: CASSQDADRDSPLHF
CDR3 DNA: TGTGCCAGCAGCCAAGATGCGGACCGAGATTCACCCCTCCACTTT

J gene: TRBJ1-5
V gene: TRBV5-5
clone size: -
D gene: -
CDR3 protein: CASSLIHHSNQPQHF
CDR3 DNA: TGTGCCAGCAGCTTGATCCATCATAGCAATCAGCCCCAGCATTTT

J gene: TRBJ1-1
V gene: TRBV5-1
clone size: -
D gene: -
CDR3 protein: CASSETGSGTEAFF
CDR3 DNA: TGCGCCAGCAGCGAGACAGGTTCAGGCACTGAAGCTTTCTTT

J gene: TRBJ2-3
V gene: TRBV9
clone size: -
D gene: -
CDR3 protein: CASSFPGTDTQYF
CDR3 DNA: TGTGCCAGCAGCTTTCCAGGGACAGATACGCAGTATTTT

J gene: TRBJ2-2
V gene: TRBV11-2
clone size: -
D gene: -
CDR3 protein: CASSVQVTGELFF
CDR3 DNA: TGTGCCAGCAGCGTACAGGTCACCGGGGAGCTGTTTTTT

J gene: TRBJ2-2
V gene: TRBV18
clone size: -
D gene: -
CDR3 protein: CASSPPSDTGELFF
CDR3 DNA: TGTGCCAGCTCACCACCGTCCGACACCGGGGAGCTGTTTTTT

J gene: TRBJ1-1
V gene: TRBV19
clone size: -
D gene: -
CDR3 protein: CASSVDGLVTEAFF
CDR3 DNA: TGTGCCAGTAGTGTCGACGGGCTGGTCACTGAAGCTTTCTTT

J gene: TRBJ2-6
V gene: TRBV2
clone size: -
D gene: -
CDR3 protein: CASRSRANSGANVLTF
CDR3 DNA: TGTGCCAGCAGATCTAGGGCCAACTCTGGGGCCAACGTCCTGACTTTC

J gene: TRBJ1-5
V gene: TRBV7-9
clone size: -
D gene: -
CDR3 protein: CASSLGYENQPQHF
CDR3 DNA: TGTGCCAGCAGCTTAGGTTATGAGAATCAGCCCCAGCATTTT

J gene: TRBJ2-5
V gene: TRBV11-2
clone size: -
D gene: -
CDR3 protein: CASSLQGGQETQYF
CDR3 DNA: TGTGCCAGCAGCTTACAGGGGGGACAGGAGACCCAGTACTTC

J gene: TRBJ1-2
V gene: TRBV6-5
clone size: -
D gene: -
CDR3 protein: CASSSSGGTNYGYTF
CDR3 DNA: TGTGCCAGCAGCTCCTCGGGGGGTACCAACTATGGCTACACCTTC

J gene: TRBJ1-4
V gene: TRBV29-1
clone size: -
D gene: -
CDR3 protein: CSAINPATNEKLFF
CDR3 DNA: TGCAGCGCTATTAACCCTGCAACTAATGAAAAACTGTTTTTT

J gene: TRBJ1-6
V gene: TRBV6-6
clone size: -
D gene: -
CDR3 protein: CASSFRRPGGSPLHF
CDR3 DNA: TGTGCCAGCAGCTTCCGTCGCCCGGGAGGTTCACCCCTCCACTTT

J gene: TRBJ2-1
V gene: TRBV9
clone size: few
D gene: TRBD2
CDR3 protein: CASSHRGGSSYNEQFF
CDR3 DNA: TGTGCCAGCAGCCACCGGGGGGGGAGCTCCTACAATGAGCAGTTCTTC

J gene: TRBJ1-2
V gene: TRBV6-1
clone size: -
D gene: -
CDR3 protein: CASSDTTRGYTF
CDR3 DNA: TGTGCCAGCAGTGATACGACGCGTGGCTACACCTTC

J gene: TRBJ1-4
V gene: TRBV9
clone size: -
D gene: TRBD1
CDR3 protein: CASSPRQGGTNEKLFF
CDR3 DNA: TGTGCCAGCAGCCCGCGACAGGGTGGCACTAATGAAAAACTGTTTTTT

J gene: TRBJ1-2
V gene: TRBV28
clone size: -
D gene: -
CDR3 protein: CASSLSYRECTF
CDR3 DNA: TGTGCCAGCAGTTTAAGTTATCGGGAATGCACCTTC

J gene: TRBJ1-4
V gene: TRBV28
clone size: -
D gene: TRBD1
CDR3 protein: CASSLIGDRNEKLFF
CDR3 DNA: TGTGCCAGCAGTTTAATTGGGGACAGGAATGAAAAACTGTTTTTT

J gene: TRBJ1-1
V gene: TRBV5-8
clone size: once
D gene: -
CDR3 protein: CASSLIGQSNTEAFF
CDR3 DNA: TGTGCCAGCAGCTTGATCGGACAGTCGAACACTGAAGCTTTCTTT

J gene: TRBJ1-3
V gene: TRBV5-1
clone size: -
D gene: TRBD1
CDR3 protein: CASSLLQGAFGNTIYF
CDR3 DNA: TGCGCCAGCAGCTTGCTCCAGGGGGCTTTTGGAAACACCATATATTTT

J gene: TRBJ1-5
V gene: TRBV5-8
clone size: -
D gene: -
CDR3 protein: CASSLVYWLSQPQHF
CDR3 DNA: TGTGCCAGCAGCTTGGTTTATTGGCTCAGCCAGCCCCAGCATTTT

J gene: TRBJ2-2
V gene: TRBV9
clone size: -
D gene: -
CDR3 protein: CASSVVGGPNTGELFF
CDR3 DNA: TGTGCCAGCAGCGTTGTTGGGGGCCCTAACACCGGGGAGCTGTTTTTT

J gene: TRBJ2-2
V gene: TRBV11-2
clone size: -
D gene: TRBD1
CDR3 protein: CASSFGQGARTGELFF
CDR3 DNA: TGTGCCAGCAGCTTCGGACAGGGGGCGAGGACCGGGGAGCTGTTTTTT

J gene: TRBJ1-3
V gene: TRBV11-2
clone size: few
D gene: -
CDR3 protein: CASSLGFGGLTGNTIYF
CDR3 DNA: TGTGCCAGCAGCTTAGGCTTCGGGGGCCTCACTGGAAACACCATATATTTT

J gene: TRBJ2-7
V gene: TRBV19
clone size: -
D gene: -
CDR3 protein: CASSIIGDREQYF
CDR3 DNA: TGTGCCAGTAGTATCATCGGGGATCGCGAGCAGTACTTC

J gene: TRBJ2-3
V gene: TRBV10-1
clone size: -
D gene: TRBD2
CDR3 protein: CASSDGLAQSTDTQYF
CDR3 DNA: TGCGCCAGCAGTGACGGACTAGCGCAGAGCACAGATACGCAGTATTTT

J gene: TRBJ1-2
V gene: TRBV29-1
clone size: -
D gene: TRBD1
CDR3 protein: CSALSRDREGYGYTF
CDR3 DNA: TGCAGCGCCCTGAGCCGGGACAGGGAAGGCTATGGCTACACCTTC

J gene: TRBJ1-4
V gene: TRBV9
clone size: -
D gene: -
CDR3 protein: CASSVEGSSTNEKLFF
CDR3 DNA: TGTGCCAGCAGCGTAGAGGGCAGCTCAACTAATGAAAAACTGTTTTTT

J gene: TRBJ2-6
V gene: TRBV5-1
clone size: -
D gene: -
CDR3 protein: CASSNTGSGANVLTF
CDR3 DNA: TGCGCCAGCAGCAATACAGGCTCTGGGGCCAACGTCCTGACTTTC

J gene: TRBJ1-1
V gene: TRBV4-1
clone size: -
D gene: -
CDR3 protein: CASSQEGGAWNTEAFF
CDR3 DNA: TGCGCCAGCAGCCAAGAAGGGGGGGCTTGGAACACTGAAGCTTTCTTT

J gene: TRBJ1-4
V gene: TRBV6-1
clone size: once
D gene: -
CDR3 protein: CASTAQDRTNEKLFF
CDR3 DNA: TGTGCCAGCACCGCACAGGATCGAACTAATGAAAAACTGTTTTTT

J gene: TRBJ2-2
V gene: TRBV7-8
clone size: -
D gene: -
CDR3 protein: CASSLDNTGELFF
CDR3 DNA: TGTGCCAGCAGCTTAGATAACACCGGGGAGCTGTTTTTT

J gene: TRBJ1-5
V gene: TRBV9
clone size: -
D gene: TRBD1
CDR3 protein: CASSEGTGGQPQHF
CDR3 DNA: TGTGCCAGCAGCGAGGGGACAGGGGGCCAGCCCCAGCATTTT

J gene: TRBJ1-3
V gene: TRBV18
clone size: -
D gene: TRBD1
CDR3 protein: CASSPRTRDSSGNTIYF
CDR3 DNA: TGTGCCAGCTCACCACGCACCCGGGACAGCTCTGGAAACACCATATATTTT

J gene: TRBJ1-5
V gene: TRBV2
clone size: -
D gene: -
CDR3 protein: CASSALEGANQPQHF
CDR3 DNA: TGTGCCAGCAGTGCGTTAGAGGGAGCCAATCAGCCCCAGCATTTT

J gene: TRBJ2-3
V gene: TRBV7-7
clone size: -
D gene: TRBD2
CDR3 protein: CASSPGLAADTQYF
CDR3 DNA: TGTGCCAGCAGCCCCGGACTAGCGGCAGATACGCAGTATTTT

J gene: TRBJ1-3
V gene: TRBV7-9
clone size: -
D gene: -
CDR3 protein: CASSLASGLRNTIYF
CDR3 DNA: TGTGCCAGCAGCTTAGCCTCGGGCTTACGAAACACCATATATTTT

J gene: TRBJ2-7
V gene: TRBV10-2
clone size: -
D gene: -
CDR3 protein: CASKGYEQYF
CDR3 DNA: TGCGCCAGCAAGGGCTACGAGCAGTACTTC

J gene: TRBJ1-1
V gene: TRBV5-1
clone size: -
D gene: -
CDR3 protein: CASRQDSGNTEAFF
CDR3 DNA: TGCGCCAGCAGGCAAGACTCGGGGAACACTGAAGCTTTCTTT

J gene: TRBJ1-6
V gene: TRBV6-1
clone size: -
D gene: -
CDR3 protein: CASSAGPYNSPLHF
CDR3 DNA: TGTGCCAGCAGTGCAGGGCCCTATAATTCACCCCTCCACTTT

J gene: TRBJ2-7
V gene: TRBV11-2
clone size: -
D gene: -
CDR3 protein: CASSLGHYEQYF
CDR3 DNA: TGTGCCAGCAGCTTAGGACATTACGAGCAGTACTTC

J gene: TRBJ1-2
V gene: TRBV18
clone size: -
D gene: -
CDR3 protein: CASSQTDNYGYTF
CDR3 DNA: TGTGCCAGCTCACAGACAGATAACTATGGCTACACCTTC

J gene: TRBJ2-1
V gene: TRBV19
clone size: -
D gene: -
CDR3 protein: CASIQPGAYNEQFF
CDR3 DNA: TGTGCCAGTATTCAGCCAGGGGCCTACAATGAGCAGTTCTTC

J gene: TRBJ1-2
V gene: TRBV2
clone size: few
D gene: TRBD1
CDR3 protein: CASSEQQGGNYGYTF
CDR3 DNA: TGTGCCAGCAGTGAACAGCAGGGGGGAAACTATGGCTACACCTTC

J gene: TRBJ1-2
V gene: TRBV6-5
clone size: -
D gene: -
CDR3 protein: CASTSGGRGLYGYTF
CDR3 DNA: TGTGCCAGCACCTCGGGAGGGAGGGGCCTCTATGGCTACACCTTC

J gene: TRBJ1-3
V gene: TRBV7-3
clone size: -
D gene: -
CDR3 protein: CASSLTGISGNTIYF
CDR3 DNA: TGTGCCAGCAGCTTGACCGGGATTTCTGGAAACACCATATATTTT

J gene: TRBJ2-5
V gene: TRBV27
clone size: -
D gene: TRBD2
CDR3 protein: CASSLSLAQETQYF
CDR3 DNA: TGTGCCAGCAGTTTGTCACTAGCGCAAGAGACCCAGTACTTC

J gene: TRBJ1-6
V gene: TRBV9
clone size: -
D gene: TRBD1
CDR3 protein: CASGKTGEISPLHF
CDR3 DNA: TGTGCCAGCGGAAAAACAGGGGAGATTTCACCCCTCCACTTT